Below are 29 T cell receptor beta chains sequenced from a single sample in a study of cytomegalovirus exposure and HLA in healthy donors. 13 Jbeta primers and 60 Vbeta primers were used for the PCR. Method: immunoSEQ multiplex PCR; TCRdb's copy keeps in-frame clones and lacks some. The sample contains about 68,000 clones, 75% to 85% of which appear only once. The specimen was PBMCs. The receptors were sampled from a human donor in good health.

This chain connects TRBV29-1 to TRBJ2-5; D gene uncertain. The CDR3 sequence is 13 residues long. V dropped 6 bases and J dropped 1 base, with 12 bases sitting between them. Germline assignment: CDR1 SQVTM and CDR2 ANQGSEA. The CDR3 region is CSVVTSPQETQYF. The CDR3 nucleotides are TGCAGCGTCGTAACATCCCCCCAAGAGACCCAGTACTTC.

The chain couples TRBV4-2 to TRBJ2-7; 11 bases map to TRBD2. The length of the CDR3 is 15 residues. V lost 1 base, J lost 4 bases, and 3 bases stayed unmatched. The germline V gene encodes CDR1 LGHNA and CDR2 YNFKEQ. For the CDR3, the DNA is TGTGCCAGCAGCCAAGCCGGGACTAGCGGATACGAGCAGTACTTC. This sequence encodes CASSQAGTSGYEQYF.

V gene TRBV5-1 combines with J gene TRBJ1-2, with 8 bases aligning to TRBD1. V gave up 0 bases and J gave up 0 bases; unmatched junction bases: 7. The CDR3 extends over 17 amino acids. Germline V gene data show CDR1 as SGHRS and CDR2 as YFSETQ. The CDR3 region is CASSLAIGQGANYGYTF. CDR3 DNA sequence: TGCGCCAGCAGCTTGGCCATTGGACAGGGAGCTAACTATGGCTACACCTTC.

DNA of the CDR3: TGTGCCAGCACCTCTCTTCCGGTCCGGCGGATCTATGGCTACACCTTC. It yields the protein CASTSLPVRRIYGYTF. The gene calls are TRBV27 and TRBJ1-2; D ambiguous. This CDR3 region has 16 residues. V lost 7 bases, J lost 4 bases, and 22 bases lay in between. The germline gives CDR1 MNHEY, CDR2 SMNVEV (reference sequence).

The table lists this clone with a few counts. J is TRBJ2-6 and V is TRBV4-3; D is unclear. V shed 1 base and J shed 1 base, with 5 bases lying between them. The CDR3 extends over 15 amino acids. CDR1 LGHNA and CDR2 YSLEER come from the germline V gene. The CDR3, as DNA: TGCGCCAGCAGCCAAGTGGAGTCTGGGGCCAACGTCCTGACTTTC. Translating it yields CASSQVESGANVLTF.

In its sample, this clone was seen a few times. This chain links TRBV4-1 with TRBJ1-2; a weak D match, TRBD1 (6 bases). Germline V lookup: CDR1 MGHRA, CDR2 YSYEKL. V lost 2 bases to trimming and J lost 7 bases, with 14 bases between them. The CDR3 sequence is 14 residues long. CDR3 nucleotides: TGCGCCAGCAGCCAACTGGACAGTAGTCGTGGCTACACCTTC. This translates into CASSQLDSSRGYTF.

This clone appeared a single time. The chain carries TRBV28 and TRBJ1-5; D call uncertain. The V end was cut by 11 bases, the J end by 4 bases, with 18 bases between. The CDR3 totals 14 residues. Per germline, CDR1 MDHEN and CDR2 SYDVKM. CDR3: CAASFAEINQPQHF. The DNA for the CDR3 is TGTGCCGCGAGTTTCGCGGAAATTAATCAGCCCCAGCATTTT.

The chain uses TRBV29-1 and TRBJ2-1; 8 bases align to TRBD2. V dropped 1 base and J dropped 4; count of bases not matched to a gene: 9. Germline V lookup: CDR1 SQVTM, CDR2 ANQGSEA. The CDR3 consists of 16 residues. CDR3 DNA sequence: TGCAGCGTTGAAGGAAGGCGGGGGGATGGGTACAATGAGCAGTTCTTC. Protein: CSVEGRRGDGYNEQFF.

The chain employs TRBV6-1 and TRBJ2-7; 12 positions match TRBD1. CDR1 MNHNS and CDR2 SASEGT come from the germline V gene. This CDR3 comprises 15 residues. After removal of 6 bases from V and 9 bases from J, the junction contained 12 bases not matched to a gene. CDR3 in amino acids: CASSLTGTGGSWQYF. CDR3 sequence (DNA): TGTGCCAGCAGCCTCACCGGGACAGGGGGCTCGTGGCAGTACTTC.

V is TRBV9 and J is TRBJ1-3; TRBD1 is a possible D gene (5 bases). The germline gives CDR1 SGDLS, CDR2 YYNGEE. The CDR3 spans 13 residues. Trimming pared 8 bases from V and 0 bases from J, leaving 9 bases between. The CDR3: CASGGVSGNTIYF. In DNA form, the CDR3 reads TGTGCCAGTGGGGGGGTCTCTGGAAACACCATATATTTT.

The rearrangement links TRBV9 to TRBJ1-6; 9 nucleotides align to TRBD1. Germline V gene lookup returns CDR1 SGDLS and CDR2 YYNGEE. The junction had 6 bases not matched to a gene; V was cut back by 3 bases and J by 11 bases. The CDR3 sequence is 14 residues long. For the CDR3, the DNA is TGTGCCAGCAGCGCAGGGACAGGGATAACACCCCTCCACTTT. Translated, it gives CASSAGTGITPLHF.

The chain is built from TRBV27 and TRBJ2-7, with 9 bases that match TRBD2. Germline trimming cut 6 bases from V and 1 base from J; bases unmatched to any gene: 10. The CDR3 loop spans 16 amino acids. Germline V gene data show CDR1 as MNHEY and CDR2 as SMNVEV (reference sequence). CDR3 in DNA: TGTGCCAGCAGCCGTAGCGGGGGAGCCAAATCCTACGAGCAGTACTTC. The encoded protein is CASSRSGGAKSYEQYF.

The chain is built from TRBV5-1 and TRBJ1-6, with 7 positions matching TRBD1. The trim removed 6 bases at V and 7 bases at J, leaving 7 bases unmatched. The germline gives CDR1 SGHRS, CDR2 YFSETQ. The CDR3 extends over 14 amino acids. The CDR3 nucleotides are TGCGCCAGCACCTCCCAGGGGGTAAATTCACCCCTCCACTTT. This sequence encodes CASTSQGVNSPLHF.

The V and J genes are TRBV19 and TRBJ1-4; 9 nucleotides match TRBD1. Germline V gene lookup returns CDR1 LNHDA and CDR2 SQIVND (reference sequence). Trimming cost V 7 bases and J 5 bases; bases outside gene matches: 8. The CDR3 loop spans 15 amino acids. The chain's CDR3 is CASTMAGQGNEKLFF. The CDR3 DNA sequence: TGTGCCAGTACGATGGCGGGACAGGGAAATGAAAAACTGTTTTTT.

The V call is TRBV28, the J call TRBJ1-2, with TRBD1 matching over 9 bases. The CDR3 runs to 16 residues. The V segment lost 5 bases and the J segment 8 bases; nucleotides outside the gene matches: 15. The germline V gene encodes CDR1 MDHEN and CDR2 SYDVKM. CDR3 protein: CASSIPPGTGSLGYTF. In nucleotides, the CDR3 is TGTGCCAGCAGTATTCCTCCGGGGACAGGGTCGTTGGGCTACACCTTC.

This sequence joins TRBV11-2 and TRBJ1-5; D not certain. The CDR3 extends over 14 amino acids. V lost 10 bases and J lost 1, with 14 bases in between. Germline V gene lookup returns CDR1 SGHAT and CDR2 FQNNGV. DNA of the CDR3: TGTGCCAACAAAAAGGGAGGAAGCAATCAGCCCCAGCATTTT. Translating it yields CANKKGGSNQPQHF. The full variable domain, in which reference TRBV11-2 and TRBJ1-5 provide the parts outside the CDR3, is EAGVAQSPRYKIIEKRQSVAFWCNPISGHATLYWYQQILGQGPKLLIQFQNNGVVDDSQLPKDRFSAERLKGVDSTLKIQPAKLEDSAVYLCANKKGGSNQPQHFGDGTRLSIL.

The rearrangement links TRBV10-3 to TRBJ1-2; D is possibly TRBD1 (5 bases). CDR3 size: 13 residues. V was pared by 4 bases and J by 4 bases, with 10 bases between. Germline values: CDR1 ENHRY, CDR2 SYGVKD. The CDR3 DNA is TGTGCCATCAGTGCAGAGGACATCTATGGCTACACCTTC. Its translation: CAISAEDIYGYTF.

The V call is TRBV15, the J call TRBJ1-2; D gene unclear. Per germline, CDR1 LNHNV and CDR2 YYDKDF (reference sequence). The ends were cut back, 1 base at V and 7 bases at J, with 4 bases in the middle. The CDR3 covers 11 residues. The chain's CDR3 is CATSRGGGYTF. The CDR3 nucleotides read TGTGCCACCAGCAGAGGAGGTGGCTACACCTTC.

This clone was picked up a small number of times. The genes are TRBV25-1 and TRBJ1-6; 7 positions match TRBD1. There are 14 residues in the CDR3. Germline CDR1 is MGHDK and CDR2 is SYGVNS. Unmatched junction bases numbered 6, after V lost 6 bases and J lost 7 bases. CDR3 coding DNA: TGTGCCAGCAGGCACGGGACAGCGAATTCACCCCTCCACTTT. It encodes CASRHGTANSPLHF.

This clone has only a few counts. This chain joins TRBV18 and TRBJ1-1, with TRBD1 identical over 8 bases. Germline values: CDR1 KGHSH, CDR2 LQKENI. This CDR3 is 15 amino acids long. V lost 3 bases, J lost 3 bases, and 6 bases stayed unmatched. Here the CDR3 reads CASSPAGGRDTEAFF. The CDR3 DNA reads as TGTGCCAGCTCACCGGCAGGGGGCCGGGACACTGAAGCTTTCTTT.

V is TRBV11-3 and J is TRBJ1-2; unclear D gene. The CDR3 runs to 13 residues. Germline V gives CDR1 SGHNT, CDR2 YENEEA. Trimming stripped 2 bases from V and 8 bases from J, with 12 bases between. CDR3 sequence: CASSLNGLEGYTF. The CDR3 bases are TGTGCCAGCAGCTTAAATGGACTTGAGGGCTACACCTTC.

The chain uses TRBV29-1 and TRBJ2-5; tentative D call: TRBD2 (6 bases). The J call is uncertain, as TRBJ2-7 better fits the DNA end. CDR3 size: 14 residues. Germline V gene data show CDR1 as SQVTM and CDR2 as ANQGSEA. The CDR3 DNA reads TGCAGCGCCGAAGGGGAGGAGGGGAGTAGCGAGCAGTACTTC. Amino acid sequence: CSAEGEEGSSEQYF.

The chain couples TRBV5-1 to TRBJ2-7; weak D call: TRBD1 (6 bases). CDR1 is SGHRS and CDR2 is YFSETQ in the germline V gene. V lost 2 bases to trimming and J lost 0 bases, with 12 bases between them. CDR3 length: 15 residues. The CDR3 DNA follows: TGCGCCAGCAGCTTCCGGGACACGAGCTCCTACGAGCAGTACTTC. Its protein product is CASSFRDTSSYEQYF.

The chain joins TRBV10-1 to TRBJ1-2; 7 bases are shared with TRBD1. CDR3 size: 13 residues. V lost 2 bases, J lost 8 bases, and 5 bases stayed unmatched. Germline assignment: CDR1 WNHNN and CDR2 SYGVQD (reference sequence). The CDR3 here is CASSETGVRGYTF. DNA of the CDR3: TGCGCCAGCAGTGAGACAGGGGTTCGAGGCTACACCTTC.

The CDR3 nucleotides read TGTGCCAGTGACTTGGGAAACACCATATATTTT. Its protein product is CASDLGNTIYF. The V gene is TRBV6-1, the J gene TRBJ1-3, with D hard to call. Germline CDR1 is MNHNS and CDR2 is SASEGT. With 9 bases removed from V and 4 bases from J, the gap between germline ends came to 7 bases. There are 11 residues in the CDR3.

The CDR3 spells CASKQGWNTGELFF. Written as DNA, the CDR3 is TGTGCCAGTAAACAGGGCTGGAACACCGGGGAGCTGTTTTTT. J is TRBJ2-2 and V is TRBV11-3; tentatively, D is TRBD1 (6 bases). V dropped 9 bases and J dropped 1 base, with 12 bases sitting between them. Germline CDR1 reads SGHNT; CDR2 reads YENEEA. CDR3 length equals 14 residues.

This clone has just a few counts. The chain has TRBV19 and TRBJ1-4; D call uncertain. Trimming pared 5 bases from V and 4 bases from J, leaving 8 bases between. Per germline, CDR1 LNHDA and CDR2 SQIVND (reference sequence). CDR3 length: 13 amino acids. CDR3 nucleotides: TGTGCCAGTAGTTTAGGGCTTAATGAAAAACTGTTTTTT. The encoded protein is CASSLGLNEKLFF.

The CDR3 DNA sequence: TGTGCCAGCAGCAAACAGGGGTCGGGGACCAAAAACATTCAGTACTTC. It encodes CASSKQGSGTKNIQYF. The rearrangement joins TRBV28 to TRBJ2-4, with TRBD1 identical over 7 bases. J was trimmed by 2 bases and V by 6 bases; bases with no gene match: 10. The CDR3 sequence is 16 residues long. Germline V CDR1 and CDR2: MDHEN, SYDVKM. Drawing the rest from reference TRBV28 and TRBJ2-4, the complete variable domain is DVKVTQSSRYLVKRTGEKVFLECVQDMDHENMFWYRQDPGLGLRLIYFSYDVKMKEKGDIPEGYSVSREKKERFSLILESASTNQTSMYLCASSKQGSGTKNIQYFGAGTRLSVL.

The chain links TRBV29-1 to TRBJ2-7; D gene unclear. This CDR3 contains 13 residues. Germline V gene sequence: CDR1 SQVTM, CDR2 ANQGSEA. Trimming pared 2 bases from V and 0 bases from J, leaving 8 bases between. The CDR3 protein is CSVEILSSYEQYF. CDR3 coding DNA: TGCAGCGTTGAAATTCTAAGCTCCTACGAGCAGTACTTC.